This entry concerns a single T cell receptor beta chain. In the PCR, 60 Vbeta and 13 Jbeta primers were used. Profiled with immunoSEQ multiplex PCR; TCRdb holds only in-frame clones, not every one. The data contain about 200,000 clones, over 75% of them seen just once; the ten biggest clones take up under 0.25%. The data originate from a study of cytomegalovirus exposure and HLA in healthy donors. V shed 4 bases and J shed 7 bases, with 13 bases lying between them. The CDR3 extends over 13 amino acids. Looked up from germline, CDR1 is LNHDA and CDR2 is SQIVND (reference sequence). Sequencing was done on a sample of PBMCs. The sequence was collected from a girl aged 2 to 10 in good health and CMV-seronegative. The chain combines TRBV19 with TRBJ1-2; D unresolved. The CDR3 is CASSSGTEGGYTF. For the CDR3, the DNA is TGTGCCAGTAGTAGCGGCACCGAAGGTGGCTACACCTTC.